This passage covers 17 T cell receptor beta chains from one sample sequenced in a study of control samples from healthy donors and cancer patients. TCRdb keeps only in-frame clones here, not all; method: immunoSEQ multiplex PCR. In the table there are 70,000 to 85,000 clones, 84% of which are singletons. Sequenced input: PBMCs. The receptors originated from a man aged 55 to 70 with head and neck cancer.

In its sample, this clone was seen once. V is TRBV6-2 or TRBV6-3 and J is TRBJ2-1; D uncertain. CDR1 is MNHEY and CDR2 is SVGEGT in the germline V gene. The ends were cut back, 0 bases at V and 0 bases at J, with 9 bases in the middle. The CDR3 extends over 16 amino acids. In DNA form, the CDR3 reads TGTGCCAGCAGTTACTCGTCCATCAGCTCCTACAATGAGCAGTTCTTC. Translating it yields CASSYSSISSYNEQFF.

This clone was seen a few times. Relative to the germline gene, one junction end is altered; a read error may explain this. The chain has TRBV5-4 and TRBJ2-7, with D perhaps given as TRBD1 or TRBD2 (5 bases each). The CDR3 has 14 residues. Germline values: CDR1 SGHNT, CDR2 YYREEE (reference sequence). The CDR3 region is CASSGTFYSGSQSF. The CDR3 DNA follows: TGTGCCAGCAGCGGGACCTTTTATAGTGGATCGCAGTCCTTC.

This chain joins TRBV7-2 and TRBJ2-7, with 12 bases aligning to TRBD2. This CDR3 spans 15 amino acids. V lost 5 bases to trimming and J lost 4 bases; unmatched junction nucleotides: 6. Germline V lookup: CDR1 SGHTA, CDR2 FQGNSA. The CDR3 is CASSLLAGGVYEQYF. DNA of the CDR3: TGTGCCAGCAGCCTCCTAGCGGGAGGGGTGTACGAGCAGTACTTC.

The rearrangement joins TRBV7-9 to TRBJ2-4; possibly TRBD1 or TRBD2 for D (5 bases each). CDR3 length: 14 amino acids. CDR1 SEHNR and CDR2 FQNEAQ come from the germline V gene (reference sequence). Trimming left V 5 bases short and J 1 base short, with 9 bases between. The CDR3 spells CASSPRDAKNIQYF. The CDR3 DNA reads as TGTGCCAGCAGCCCCCGGGACGCCAAAAACATTCAGTACTTC.

The V and J genes are TRBV5-1 and TRBJ2-6; D is undetermined. The CDR3 consists of 15 residues. Per germline, CDR1 SGHRS and CDR2 YFSETQ. V gave up 0 bases and J gave up 0 bases, with 4 bases separating them. CDR3 nucleotide sequence: TGCGCCAGCAGCTTGGGCACCTCTGGGGCCAACGTCCTGACTTTC. Its translation: CASSLGTSGANVLTF.

The chain employs TRBV5-4 and TRBJ1-1; tentatively, D is TRBD1 (6 bases). The CDR3 consists of 14 residues. CDR1 and CDR2 (germline): SGHNT, YYREEE (reference sequence). V was clipped by 4 bases and J by 4 bases, with 14 bases between them. The CDR3 DNA sequence: TGTGCCAGCAGCCTTCGACAGGATCCCACTGAAGCTTTCTTT. This sequence encodes CASSLRQDPTEAFF.

The rearrangement links TRBV7-2 to TRBJ2-7; TRBD2 is a possible D gene (6 bases). The V gene's germline CDR1 is SGHTA and CDR2 FQGNSA. CDR3 length: 13 amino acids. Trimming took 3 bases from V and 1 from J, leaving 7 bases between them. As DNA, the CDR3 is TGTGCCAGCAGCTTTGGAGGGTCCTACGAGCAGTACTTC. Protein sequence: CASSFGGSYEQYF.

The chain uses TRBV14 and TRBJ1-4, with D hard to call. V shed 0 bases and J shed 7 bases, with 9 bases lying between them. The CDR3 extends over 14 amino acids. Germline CDR1 SGHDN, CDR2 FVKESK. CDR3 residues: CASSQDLNSEKLFF. For the CDR3, the DNA is TGTGCCAGCAGCCAAGATCTGAATTCTGAAAAACTGTTTTTT.

V gene TRBV6-6 combines with J gene TRBJ2-4; TRBD2 aligns across 7 bases. J lost 4 bases, V lost 11 bases, and 8 bases had no gene match. Germline V lookup: CDR1 MNHNY, CDR2 SVGAGI (reference sequence). CDR3 length: 13 residues. The CDR3 is CAAEGGRKNIQYF. Here the CDR3 DNA reads TGTGCCGCAGAGGGCGGGAGAAAAAACATTCAGTACTTC.

This CDR3 reads CASSLGGGQGQPQHF. CDR3 DNA sequence: TGTGCCAGCAGCTTGGGAGGGGGGCAAGGTCAGCCCCAGCATTTT. This chain links TRBV5-4 with TRBJ1-5; D is possibly TRBD1 (6 bases). CDR3 length: 15 residues. The V and J ends lost 0 bases and 6 bases respectively, with 13 bases between them. Germline lookup yields CDR1 SGHNT and CDR2 YYREEE (reference sequence).

This chain uses TRBV18 with TRBJ1-4; 8 bases are shared with TRBD1. V lost 6 bases and J lost 3; bases outside the gene matches: 6. Germline V lookup: CDR1 KGHSH, CDR2 LQKENI. The CDR3 has 15 amino acids. CDR3 in amino acids: CASSLTGGPNEKLFF. CDR3 bases: TGTGCCAGCTCGCTAACAGGGGGTCCTAATGAAAAACTGTTTTTT.

The genes are TRBV7-9 and TRBJ2-1; 9 bases are a match to TRBD1. Germline CDR1 and CDR2: SEHNR and FQNEAQ (reference sequence). Trimming removed 4 bases from V and 3 bases from J; junction bases left unmatched: 4. The CDR3 spans 15 residues. The chain's CDR3 is CASSSPGQGYNEQFF. The CDR3 DNA sequence: TGTGCCAGCAGCTCCCCGGGACAGGGCTACAATGAGCAGTTCTTC.

In its sample, this clone was seen once. The J gene is TRBJ1-4, the V gene TRBV7-8; maybe TRBD1 (5 bases). CDR3 length: 14 amino acids. V was cut by 5 bases and J by 7 bases, with 14 bases left in between. CDR1 and CDR2 from the germline V gene are SGHVS and FQNEAQ. For the CDR3, the DNA is TGTGCCAGCAGCCCCCTCGGGGGGGGTGAAAAACTGTTTTTT. This sequence encodes CASSPLGGGEKLFF.

This clone appeared once. CDR3 sequence (DNA): TGTGCCAGCAGCTTGGGGACAACGGGCTACACCTTC. The encoded protein is CASSLGTTGYTF. The V gene is TRBV7-9, the J gene TRBJ1-2; possibly TRBD1 for D (6 bases). The CDR3 spans 12 residues. Trimming pared 3 bases from V and 8 bases from J, leaving 10 bases between. CDR1 and CDR2 (germline): SEHNR, FQNEAQ (reference sequence). The complete variable domain, with remaining parts taken from reference TRBV7-9 and TRBJ1-2, reads DTGVSQNPRHKITKRGQNVTFRCDPISEHNRLYWYRQTLGQGPEFLTYFQNEAQLEKSRLLSDRFSAERPKGSFSTLEIQRTEQGDSAMYLCASSLGTTGYTFGSGTRLTVV.

The J gene is TRBJ1-2, the V gene TRBV2; TRBD1 matches at 10 bases. Germline V gene sequence: CDR1 SNHLY, CDR2 FYNNEI. CDR3 length: 14 amino acids. V shed 6 bases, J shed 8 bases, and the junction held 9 bases outside the gene matches. In nucleotides, the CDR3 is TGTGCCAGCAGCTCGACAGGGGGCGACGACGGCTACACCTTC. The encoded protein is CASSSTGGDDGYTF.

The chain couples TRBV10-1 to TRBJ2-3; D unclear. Germline lookup yields CDR1 WNHNN and CDR2 SYGVQD (reference sequence). The germline V and J ends were trimmed by 6 bases and 6 bases, with 13 bases remaining between them. The CDR3 sequence is 13 residues long. The CDR3 loop reads CASSPSSSDTQYF. In DNA, the CDR3 is TGCGCCAGCAGCCCATCATCCTCGGATACGCAGTATTTT.

The chain combines TRBV7-9 with TRBJ2-7; D gene unclear. The V and J ends lost 8 bases and 5 bases respectively, with 16 bases between them. The CDR3 has 13 amino acids. Germline CDR1 and CDR2: SEHNR and FQNEAQ (reference sequence). The chain's CDR3 is CASAKMGIHEQYF. The DNA of the CDR3 is TGTGCCAGCGCCAAGATGGGCATCCACGAGCAGTACTTC.